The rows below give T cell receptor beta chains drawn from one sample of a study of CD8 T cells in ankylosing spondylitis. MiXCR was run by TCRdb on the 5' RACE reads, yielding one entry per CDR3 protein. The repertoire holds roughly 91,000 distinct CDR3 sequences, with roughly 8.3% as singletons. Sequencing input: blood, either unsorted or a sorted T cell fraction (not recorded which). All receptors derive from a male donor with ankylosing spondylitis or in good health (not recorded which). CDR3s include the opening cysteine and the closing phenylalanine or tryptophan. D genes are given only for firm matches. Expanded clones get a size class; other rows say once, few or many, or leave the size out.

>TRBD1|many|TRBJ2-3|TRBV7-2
TGTGCCAGCAGCATGACAGGGGGGCCCACAGATACGCAGTATTTT
CASSMTGGPTDTQYF
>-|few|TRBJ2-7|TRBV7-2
TGTGCCAGCAGCTTCGGCGCCCACTCCTACGAGCAGTACTTC
CASSFGAHSYEQYF
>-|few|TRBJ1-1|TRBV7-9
TGTGCCAGCAGGAATACTGGAGGCAGGGAGAACACTGAAGCTTTCTTT
CASRNTGGRENTEAFF
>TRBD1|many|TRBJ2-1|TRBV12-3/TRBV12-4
TGTGCCAGCAGTCCACCTAGGCGGGGACAGGTGGTGGGTGAGCAGTTCTTC
CASSPPRRGQVVGEQFF
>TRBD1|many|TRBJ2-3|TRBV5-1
TGCGCCAGCAGCTTGGGACAGGGAGATACGCAGTATTTT
CASSLGQGDTQYF
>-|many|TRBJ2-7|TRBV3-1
TGTGCCAGCAGCCAAGAGCCGGGACGACTGGGGGAGCAGTACTTC
CASSQEPGRLGEQYF
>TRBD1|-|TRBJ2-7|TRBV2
TGTGCCAGCGGGGGACAGGGGAGTGAGCAGTACTTC
CASGGQGSEQYF
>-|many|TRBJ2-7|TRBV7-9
TGTGCCAGCAGCTCCTCCGGTCTCGAGCAGTACTTC
CASSSSGLEQYF
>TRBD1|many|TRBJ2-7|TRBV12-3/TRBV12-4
TGTGCCAGCAGTTTAAGGAAATTAGGGGCCGGGGACAGGACCTACGAGCAGTACTTC
CASSLRKLGAGDRTYEQYF
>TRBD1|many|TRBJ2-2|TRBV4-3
TGCGCCAGCAGCCGGGCCAGACAGGGGGCCACCGGGGAGCTGTTTTTT
CASSRARQGATGELFF
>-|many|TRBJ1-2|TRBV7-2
TGTGCCAGCAGCTTCGGACTGACTCTAACGGGCTACACCTTC
CASSFGLTLTGYTF
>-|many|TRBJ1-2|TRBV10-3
TGTGCCATCAGTGAAACCGTTCTCGGCTACACCTTC
CAISETVLGYTF
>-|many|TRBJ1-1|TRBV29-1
TGCAGCGTTGATAGGTCGGATTCGGGCACTGAAGCTTTCTTT
CSVDRSDSGTEAFF
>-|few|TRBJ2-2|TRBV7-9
TGTGCCAGCAGCTGGACTTGGGACACCGGGGAGCTGTTTTTT
CASSWTWDTGELFF
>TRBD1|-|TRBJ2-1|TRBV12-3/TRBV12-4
TGTGCCAGCAGTAGGGACAGGTCCGCCAATGAGCAGTTCTTC
CASSRDRSANEQFF
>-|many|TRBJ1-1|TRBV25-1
TGTGCCAGCAGTGATCCCAGGGTCGAAGCTTTCTTT
CASSDPRVEAFF
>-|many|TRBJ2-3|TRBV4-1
TGCGCCAGCAGCCACCAGGGTTCTAGCACAGATACGCAGTATTTT
CASSHQGSSTDTQYF
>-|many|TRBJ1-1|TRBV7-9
TGTGCCAGCAGCTCGACCACCGGGCTGGGTGCTTTCTTT
CASSSTTGLGAFF
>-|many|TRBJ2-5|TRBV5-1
TGCGCCAGCAGCCTATCAGAGACCCAGTACTTC
CASSLSETQYF
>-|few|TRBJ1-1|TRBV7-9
TGTGCCAGCAGCTTAGTTGGGGCAGAAACTGAAGCTTTCTTT
CASSLVGAETEAFF
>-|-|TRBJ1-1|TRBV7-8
TGTGCCAGCAGCTTAGGCCCTAGAGGGACTGAAGCTTTCTTT
CASSLGPRGTEAFF
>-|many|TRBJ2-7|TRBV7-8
TGTGCCAGCAGGGGGGCGGACACCTTACCCTACGAGCAGTACTTC
CASRGADTLPYEQYF
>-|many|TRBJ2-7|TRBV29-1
TGCAGCGTTGAAGTGGGCAGGGGGGCCGAGCAGTACTTC
CSVEVGRGAEQYF
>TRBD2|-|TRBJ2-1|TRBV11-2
TGTGCCAGCAGCTTAGTTGCCGCATTCCCGGGACTAGCGGTCTACAATGAGCAGTTCTTC
CASSLVAAFPGLAVYNEQFF
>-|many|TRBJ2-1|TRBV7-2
TGTGCCAGCAGCCCGGGACTGGGCTCCTACAATGAGCAGTTCTTC
CASSPGLGSYNEQFF
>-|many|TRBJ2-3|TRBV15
TGTGCCACCAGCAGAGGGGTTAGCGTCCAACCGACAGATACGCAGTATTTT
CATSRGVSVQPTDTQYF
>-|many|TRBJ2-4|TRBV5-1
TGCGCCAGCAGCTTGTCCGAGACAGGTGGAAACATTCAGTACTTC
CASSLSETGGNIQYF
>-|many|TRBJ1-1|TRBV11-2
TGTGCCAGCAGCTCTCTCGGGGGGCAGCTGCGTGGGGCTTTCTTT
CASSSLGGQLRGAFF
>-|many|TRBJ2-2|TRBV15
TGTGCCACCAGCAGAGGACGTCAGGTGTTTTTT
CATSRGRQVFF
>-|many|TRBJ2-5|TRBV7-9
TGTGCCAGCAGCTTAGTGGGCAGAGGCGATGAGACCCAGTACTTC
CASSLVGRGDETQYF
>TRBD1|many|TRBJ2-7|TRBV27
TGTGCCAGCAGTACCATAGGGACAGGGGCGATCTACGAGCAGTACTTC
CASSTIGTGAIYEQYF
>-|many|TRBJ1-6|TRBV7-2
TGTGCCAGCAGCCCCGGCTCTTTGCAATCCTCACCCCTCCACTTT
CASSPGSLQSSPLHF
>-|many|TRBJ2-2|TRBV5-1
TGCGCCAGCCGGAATACCGCTGACACCGGGGAGCTGTTTTTT
CASRNTADTGELFF
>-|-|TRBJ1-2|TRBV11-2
TGTGCCAGCAGCCCCCACCGACAGAGAGTTTATGGCTACACCTTC
CASSPHRQRVYGYTF
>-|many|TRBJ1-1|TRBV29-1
TGCAGCGTTGAGAGACAGAACACTGAAGCTTTCTTT
CSVERQNTEAFF
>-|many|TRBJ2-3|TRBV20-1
TGCAGTGCGCCCGGTAGCCCAGATACGCAGTATTTT
CSAPGSPDTQYF
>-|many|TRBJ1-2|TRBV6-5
TGTGCCAGCAGTTACCCCCTACAGGGTAACTATGGCTACACCTTC
CASSYPLQGNYGYTF
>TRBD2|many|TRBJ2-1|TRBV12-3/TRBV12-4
TGTGCCACCTCGGCGACTAGCGCATCTGAGCAGTTCTTC
CATSATSASEQFF
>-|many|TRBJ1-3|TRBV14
TGTGCCAGCAGCCAAAGCTGGGGTTATGGAAACACCATATATTTT
CASSQSWGYGNTIYF
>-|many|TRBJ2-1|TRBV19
TGTGCCAGTAGTATACAGGGAGTGAAGAACAATGAGCAGTTCTTC
CASSIQGVKNNEQFF
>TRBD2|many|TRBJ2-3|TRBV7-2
TGTGCCAGCAGCTTAGGGGCTAGCGGGATGGATACGCAGTATTTT
CASSLGASGMDTQYF
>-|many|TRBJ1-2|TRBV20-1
TGCAGTGCTAGAAACAGAGATTATGGCTACACCTTC
CSARNRDYGYTF
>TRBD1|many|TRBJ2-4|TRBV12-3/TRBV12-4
TGTGCCAGCAGTCGAGGACAGGGCCTAGGCATTCAGTACTTC
CASSRGQGLGIQYF
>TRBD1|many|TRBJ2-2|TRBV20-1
TGCAGTGCCAGGACAGGGTTGGCCGGGGAGCTGTTTTTT
CSARTGLAGELFF
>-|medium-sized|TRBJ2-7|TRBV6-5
TGTGCCAGCAGCCCTTCGGGGTCCTTAAGCTCCTACGAGCAGTACTTC
CASSPSGSLSSYEQYF
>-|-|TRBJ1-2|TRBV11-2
TGTGCCAGCAGCTCAGATCCCTTCTTCGATGGCTACACCTTC
CASSSDPFFDGYTF
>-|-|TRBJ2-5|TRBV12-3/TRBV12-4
TGTGCCAGCAGTTACAGGTTCGCCCAAGAGACCCAGTACTTC
CASSYRFAQETQYF
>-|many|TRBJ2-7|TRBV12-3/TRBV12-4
TGTGCCAGCAGTACGCCGGGACGGAGCTACGAGCAGTACTTC
CASSTPGRSYEQYF
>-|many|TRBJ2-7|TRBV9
TGTGCCAGCAGTATCACGGCCAACAACTACGAGCAGTACTTC
CASSITANNYEQYF
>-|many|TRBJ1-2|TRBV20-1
TGCAGTGCTAGTGATCGGGATCCTAACTATGGCTACACCTTC
CSASDRDPNYGYTF
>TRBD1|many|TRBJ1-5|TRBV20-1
TGCAGTGCTAGTAAACAGGGGGTAAGCAATCAGCCCCAGCATTTT
CSASKQGVSNQPQHF
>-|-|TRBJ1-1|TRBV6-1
TGTGCCAGCAACCTACAGAGGAACACTGAAGCTTTCTTT
CASNLQRNTEAFF
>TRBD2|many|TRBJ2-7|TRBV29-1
TGCAGCGTGGGACTAGCGGGGGAATCCTACGAGCAGTACTTC
CSVGLAGESYEQYF
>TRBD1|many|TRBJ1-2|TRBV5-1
TGCGCCAGCAGCTTAGGACAGGGGGCGAGAGGCTACACCTTC
CASSLGQGARGYTF